This T cell receptor (beta chain) was observed in a study of CD8 T cells in cerebrospinal fluid in Alzheimer's disease. Study-wide results and limits: Versus healthy subjects, Alzheimer's patients more often had clones of at least 3%.

Per the germline V gene, CDR1 is SNHLY and CDR2 is FYNNEI. The CDR3 totals 17 residues. This clonotype is called large based on its frequency. No antigen is known for it. TCRdb reprocessed the 10x single-cell sequencing reads; each CDR3 protein has one entry and no DNA is given. This listing includes 1,000 to 1,200 distinct CDR3 sequences. The sequence derives from a human donor in good health. The sequencing input was cerebrospinal fluid. The chain links TRBV2 to TRBJ2-1. The CDR3 sequence: CASKFSLAIGSYNEQFF.